This T cell receptor beta chain derives from a study of blood T cell repertoires in COVID-19. Study context: The United States, Italy and Spain provided the acute and convalescent COVID-19 samples. The analysed material was cDNA or gDNA that came from T cells, B-cell-depleted T cells, or PBMCs.

The germline V gene encodes CDR1 MNHEY and CDR2 SVGAGI. Between the trimmed V and J ends, which lost 6 bases and 8 bases, there was a span of 16 bases. The CDR3 is made up of 13 amino acids. Clones were read by immunoSEQ multiplex PCR, and TCRdb kept only the in-frame ones, dropping some. The data show 280,000 or so clones, approximately 83% seen once. The clonotype comes from a woman in her 30s who had recovered from COVID-19. Specimen: peripheral blood. J is TRBJ1-2 and V is TRBV6-5; D remains ambiguous. The CDR3 DNA follows: TGTGCCAGCAGAATCGGCCCCGGGAAGGGCTACACCTTC. It yields the protein CASRIGPGKGYTF.